This T cell receptor beta chain was found in a study of graft-versus-host responses after intestinal transplantation. Comment on this clone: The antigen remains undetermined.

Repertoires were generated with immunoSEQ multiplex PCR, while TCRdb's copy carries only in-frame clones and drops some. Of about 39,000 clones detected, nearly 95% appear once; the ten largest clones hold about 19%. Germline V gives CDR1 MNHEY, CDR2 SMNVEV (reference sequence). Trimming took 1 base from V and 0 from J; bases not matched to a gene: 8. This CDR3 is built from 18 residues. The chain joins TRBV27 to TRBJ2-1; 8 bases match TRBD2. This TCR came from a human donor who was the organ donor for an intestinal transplant. This material consisted of unstimulated CD8+ T cells sorted from spleen or lymph node cells, taken before transplant. CDR3: CASSLWWIAGSSYNEQFF. The CDR3 nucleotides read TGTGCCAGCAGTTTATGGTGGATAGCGGGAAGCTCCTACAATGAGCAGTTCTTC.